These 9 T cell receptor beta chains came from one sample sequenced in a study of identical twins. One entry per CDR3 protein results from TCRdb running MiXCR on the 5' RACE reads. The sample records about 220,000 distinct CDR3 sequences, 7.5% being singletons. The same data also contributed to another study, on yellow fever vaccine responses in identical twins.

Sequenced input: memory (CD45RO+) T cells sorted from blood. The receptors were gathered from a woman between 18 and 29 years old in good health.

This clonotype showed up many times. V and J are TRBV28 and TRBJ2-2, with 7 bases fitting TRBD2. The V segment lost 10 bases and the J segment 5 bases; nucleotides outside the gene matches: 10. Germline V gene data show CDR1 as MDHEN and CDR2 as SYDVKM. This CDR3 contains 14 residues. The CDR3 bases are TGTGCCACTGGCGGGAGTTATCAAACCGGGGAGCTGTTTTTT. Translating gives CATGGSYQTGELFF.

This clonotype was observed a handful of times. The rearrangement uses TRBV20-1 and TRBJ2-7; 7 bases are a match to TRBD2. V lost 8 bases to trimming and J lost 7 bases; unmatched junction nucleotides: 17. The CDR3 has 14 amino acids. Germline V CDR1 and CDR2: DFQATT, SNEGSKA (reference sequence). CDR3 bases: TGCAGTAGCTCCAGGGTGGGAGGGCCGGGTGAGCAGTACTTC. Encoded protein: CSSSRVGGPGEQYF.

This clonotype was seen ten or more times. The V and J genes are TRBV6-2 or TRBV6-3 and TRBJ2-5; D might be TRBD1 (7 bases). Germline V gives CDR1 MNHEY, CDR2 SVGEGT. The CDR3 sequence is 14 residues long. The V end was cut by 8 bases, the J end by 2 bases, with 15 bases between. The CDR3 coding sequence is TGTGCCAGCGCTGACAGGGAGGAACAAGAGACCCAGTACTTC. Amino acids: CASADREEQETQYF.

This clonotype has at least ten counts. CDR3 sequence: CASSLRTGDGSEAFF. CDR3 nucleotides: TGCGCCAGCAGCTTGAGGACAGGGGATGGGTCTGAAGCTTTCTTT. The gene calls are TRBV5-1 and TRBJ1-1, with 9 bases identical to TRBD1. Trimming at V came to 1 base and at J to 6 bases, leaving 7 bases not matched to a gene. Germline V gene sequence: CDR1 SGHRS, CDR2 YFSETQ. This CDR3 is 15 amino acids long.

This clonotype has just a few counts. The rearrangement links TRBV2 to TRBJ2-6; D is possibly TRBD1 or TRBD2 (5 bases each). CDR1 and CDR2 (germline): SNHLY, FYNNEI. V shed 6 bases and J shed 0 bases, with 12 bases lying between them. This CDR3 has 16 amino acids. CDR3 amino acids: CASSPGRTSGANVLTF. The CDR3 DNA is TGTGCCAGCAGCCCGGGACGGACCTCTGGGGCCAACGTCCTGACTTTC.

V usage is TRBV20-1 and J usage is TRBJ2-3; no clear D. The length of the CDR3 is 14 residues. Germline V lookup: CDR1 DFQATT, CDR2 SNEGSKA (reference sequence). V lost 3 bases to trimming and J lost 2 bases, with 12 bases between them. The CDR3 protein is CSASVIGTTDTQYF. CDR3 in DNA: TGCAGTGCTAGTGTCATCGGAACCACAGATACGCAGTATTTT.

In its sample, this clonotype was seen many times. Written as DNA, the CDR3 is TGTGCCAGCAGGATGGGACAGGTCGGGGAGCTGTTTTTT. Its protein product is CASRMGQVGELFF. This rearrangement joins TRBV3-1 to TRBJ2-2, with 8 bases lining up with TRBD1. Per germline, CDR1 LGHDT and CDR2 YNNKEL (reference sequence). This CDR3 contains 13 residues. The J segment lost 7 bases and the V segment lost 6 bases, leaving 4 bases of the junction unmatched.

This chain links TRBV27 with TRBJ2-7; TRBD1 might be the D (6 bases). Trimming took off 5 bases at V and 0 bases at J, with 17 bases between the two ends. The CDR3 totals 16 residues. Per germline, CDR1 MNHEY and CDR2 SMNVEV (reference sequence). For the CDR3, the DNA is TGTGCCAGCAGTCCACAAAGAAGGACAGCCTCCTACGAGCAGTACTTC. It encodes CASSPQRRTASYEQYF.

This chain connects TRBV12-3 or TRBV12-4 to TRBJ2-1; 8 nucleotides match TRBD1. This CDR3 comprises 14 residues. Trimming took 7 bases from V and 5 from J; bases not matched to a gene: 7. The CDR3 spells CASKPGQVNNEQFF. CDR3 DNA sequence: TGTGCCAGCAAACCGGGACAGGTAAACAATGAGCAGTTCTTC.